This T cell receptor (beta chain) was sequenced for a study of control samples from healthy donors and cancer patients. Clones were read by immunoSEQ multiplex PCR, and TCRdb kept only the in-frame ones, dropping some. Of fewer than 60,000 clones in the sample, 85% to 95% were seen once. Sequenced sample: blood. This TCR derives from a man aged 25 to 45 in good health.

CDR3 loop: CARPGLASFGETQYF. The CDR3 coding sequence is TGTGCCCGTCCCGGACTAGCAAGTTTTGGAGAGACCCAGTACTTC. The chain is built from TRBV3-1 (or the pseudogene TRBV3-2) and TRBJ2-5, with TRBD2 matching 8 bases. J gave up 4 bases and V 11 bases, and 15 bases lay outside the gene matches. The CDR3 runs to 15 residues. Germline CDR1 LGHDT, CDR2 YNNKEL (reference sequence).